This T cell receptor beta chain was documented in a study of radiotherapy plus CTLA-4 blockade in lung cancer. Study-wide results and limits: Peripheral blood showed expansion of tumor-derived TCR clones after radiotherapy and ipilimumab.

As regards this clone: Its antigen remains unknown.

The data were produced by immunoSEQ multiplex PCR, yet TCRdb's version contains in-frame clones alone and is incomplete. The sample includes about 120,000 clones, 78% seen only once; the top ten take roughly 5%. Patients with chemo-refractory metastatic non-small-cell lung cancer received focal radiation plus CTLA-4 blockade with ipilimumab. Germline V gives CDR1 SGHRS, CDR2 YFSETQ. The CDR3 has 16 amino acids. With 2 bases clipped from V and 7 bases from J, the junction kept 4 bases outside the gene matches. This sequence originates from a human donor with non-small cell lung cancer who had a partial response to radiotherapy plus ipilimumab. The chain combines TRBV5-1 with TRBJ2-1; 15 bases agree with TRBD2. Material: peripheral blood, obtained from a patient treated with radiotherapy plus ipilimumab. The CDR3 here is CASSLGLAGGQNEQFF. The CDR3 DNA follows: TGCGCCAGCAGCTTAGGACTAGCGGGAGGGCAGAATGAGCAGTTCTTC.